This T cell receptor (beta chain) derives from a study of Graves' ophthalmopathy and Graves' hyperthyroidism. There are many counts of this clonotype. CDR3 regions of TCR beta were amplified from RNA transcripts. Scientists carried out first-round RT-PCR using HTBI primers and then a second-round multiplex PCR. A single record per CDR3 protein comes from TCRdb applying MiXCR to the multiplex PCR reads. The sample contains 200,000 to 250,000 distinct CDR3 sequences, about 22% of which appear only once. CDR3 length: 13 residues. The V and J ends lost 5 bases and 3 bases respectively, with 10 bases between them. Germline V CDR1 and CDR2: LNHNV, YYDKDF (reference sequence).

Input material: peripheral blood. The gene calls are TRBV15 and TRBJ1-2; D may be TRBD1 (5 bases). This sequence originates from a woman in her forties or fifties with Graves' ophthalmopathy. As DNA, the CDR3 is TGTGCCACCAGCCCCCGACAGTACTATGGCTACACCTTC. This translates into CATSPRQYYGYTF.